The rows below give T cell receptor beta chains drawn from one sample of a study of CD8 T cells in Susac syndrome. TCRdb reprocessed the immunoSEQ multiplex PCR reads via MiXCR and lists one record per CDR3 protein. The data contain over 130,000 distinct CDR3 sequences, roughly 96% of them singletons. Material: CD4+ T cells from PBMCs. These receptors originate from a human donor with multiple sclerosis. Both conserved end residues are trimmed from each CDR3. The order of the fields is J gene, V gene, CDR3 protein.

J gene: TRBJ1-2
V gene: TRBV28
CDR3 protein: ASSFTGPFNYGYT

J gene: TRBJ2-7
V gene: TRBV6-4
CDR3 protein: ASSDGLAGTSSSEQY

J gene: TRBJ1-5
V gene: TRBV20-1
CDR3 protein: SARMASEVFSNQPQH

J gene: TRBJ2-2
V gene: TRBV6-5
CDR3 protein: ASSYSIRRGAGATGELF

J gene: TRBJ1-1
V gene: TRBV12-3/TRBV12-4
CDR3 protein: ASSWGQGEAF

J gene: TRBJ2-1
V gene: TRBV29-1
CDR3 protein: SVDSSGMYNEQF

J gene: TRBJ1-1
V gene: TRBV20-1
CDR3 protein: SATQDPPEAF

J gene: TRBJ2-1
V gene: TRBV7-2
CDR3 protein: ASSLMGLAASNEQF

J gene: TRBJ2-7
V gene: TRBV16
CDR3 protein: ASSQEGTSGRAAQY

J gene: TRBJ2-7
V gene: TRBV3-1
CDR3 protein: ASSQDFHEQY

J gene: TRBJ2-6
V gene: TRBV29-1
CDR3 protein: SVGYGAGHSGANVLT

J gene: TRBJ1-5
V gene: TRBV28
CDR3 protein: ASLSPGIRNQPQH

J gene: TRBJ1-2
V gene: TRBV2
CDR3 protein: AGGPGYGYT

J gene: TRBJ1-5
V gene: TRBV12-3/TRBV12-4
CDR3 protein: ASSPDRGVNQPQH

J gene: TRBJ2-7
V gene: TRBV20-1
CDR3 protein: SARGTSGKRNEQY

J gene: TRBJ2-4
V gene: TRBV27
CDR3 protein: ASSLSGDGKNIQY

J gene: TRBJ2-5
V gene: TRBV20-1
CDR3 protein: SAGENQETQY

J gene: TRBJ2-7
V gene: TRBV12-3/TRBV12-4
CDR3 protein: ASSPFISGGYEQY

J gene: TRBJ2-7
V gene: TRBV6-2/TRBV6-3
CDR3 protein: ASIGIAYEQY

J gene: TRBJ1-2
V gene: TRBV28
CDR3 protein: ASSSTRVLGYT

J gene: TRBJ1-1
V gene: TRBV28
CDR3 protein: ASSRQGGRNTEAF

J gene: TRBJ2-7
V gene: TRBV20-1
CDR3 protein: SARDRAGIREQY

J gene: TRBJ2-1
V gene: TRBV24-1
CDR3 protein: APDTSGGVGNEQF

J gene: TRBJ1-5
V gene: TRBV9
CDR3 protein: ASSVQGGYSNQPQH

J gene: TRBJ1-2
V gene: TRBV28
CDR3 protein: ASTTQGLYGYT

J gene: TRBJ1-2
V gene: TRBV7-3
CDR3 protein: ASSPDRDHGYT

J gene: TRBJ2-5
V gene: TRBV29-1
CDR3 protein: SVPRDRVQETQY

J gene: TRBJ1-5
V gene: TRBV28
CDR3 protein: ASSLEGQPQH

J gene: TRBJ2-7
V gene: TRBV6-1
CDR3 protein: ASSGTGPSQGEQY

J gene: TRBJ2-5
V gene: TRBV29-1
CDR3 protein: SVEILAGETQY

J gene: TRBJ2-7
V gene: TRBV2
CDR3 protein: ASMQGVISYEQY